Presented here are 28 T cell receptor beta chains from one specimen sequenced in a study of blood T cells in healthy people across ages. For the second PCR, which ran for roughly 6 to 12 cycles, a sample-barcoded 5' primer and a J-beta primer mix were used. MiXCR, applied by TCRdb to the 5' RACE reads, yields one record per CDR3 protein. The sample contains 700,000 or so distinct CDR3 sequences, 20% to 25% of which appear only once. Sequencing input: blood. The receptors here all came from a man aged 65 to 79 in good health.

A few counts support this clonotype. The chain joins TRBV7-9 to TRBJ1-4; no clear D. Germline loops: CDR1 SEHNR, CDR2 FQNEAQ (reference sequence). This CDR3 spans 15 amino acids. With 5 bases removed from V and 8 bases from J, the gap between germline ends came to 18 bases. The CDR3 region has the DNA TGTGCCAGCAGCGCAAACGGGAAGGGAATAGAAAAACTGTTTTTT. The encoded protein is CASSANGKGIEKLFF.

The chain recombines TRBV20-1 with TRBJ2-3, with 9 nucleotides matching TRBD2. This CDR3 is 15 amino acids long. Germline V lookup: CDR1 DFQATT, CDR2 SNEGSKA (reference sequence). V shed 4 bases, J shed 0 bases, and the junction held 5 bases outside the gene matches. The chain's CDR3 is CSAIWRGGSTDTQYF. CDR3 coding DNA: TGCAGTGCTATATGGCGGGGGGGTAGCACAGATACGCAGTATTTT.

The chain carries TRBV9 and TRBJ1-3; a weak D match, TRBD1 (6 bases). Per germline, CDR1 SGDLS and CDR2 YYNGEE. Trimming removed 0 bases from V and 3 bases from J, with 13 bases in between. The CDR3 spans 16 residues. The CDR3 reads CASSVAQGGNGNTIYF. CDR3 nucleotide sequence: TGTGCCAGCAGCGTAGCACAGGGCGGGAATGGAAACACCATATATTTT.

The chain employs TRBV29-1 and TRBJ2-7, with D maybe TRBD2 (6 bases). Germline V gives CDR1 SQVTM, CDR2 ANQGSEA. With 4 bases removed from V and 6 bases from J, the gap between germline ends came to 7 bases. The CDR3 covers 10 residues. As DNA, the CDR3 is TGCAGCGTTGGGGAGGTCGAGCAGTACTTC. This codes for CSVGEVEQYF.

This clonotype was seen a few times. DNA of the CDR3: TGCAGCGTTGTCTTGGCGGGGGGGCCCACCGGGGAGCTGTTTTTT. Amino acids: CSVVLAGGPTGELFF. J is TRBJ2-2 and V is TRBV29-1; 9 bases fit TRBD2. This CDR3 is 15 amino acids long. Unmatched junction bases numbered 7, after V lost 4 bases and J lost 4 bases. Germline V lookup: CDR1 SQVTM, CDR2 ANQGSEA.

This clonotype was observed a few times. This chain uses TRBV6-6 with TRBJ1-4, with D unclear. The CDR3 covers 14 residues. V was trimmed by 5 bases and J by 8 bases, leaving 15 bases between them. Germline V lookup: CDR1 MNHNY, CDR2 SVGAGI (reference sequence). The CDR3 here is CASSPGGLWEKLFF. The CDR3 DNA sequence: TGTGCCAGCAGTCCAGGTGGCCTTTGGGAAAAACTGTTTTTT.

This CDR3 reads CSVLAGGQETQYF. DNA of the CDR3: TGCAGCGTCCTAGCGGGGGGCCAAGAGACCCAGTACTTC. This chain connects TRBV29-1 to TRBJ2-5; TRBD2 aligns across 11 bases. The CDR3 consists of 13 residues. With V trimmed by 6 bases and J by 1 base, 1 base remained unmatched. CDR1 and CDR2 from the germline V gene are SQVTM and ANQGSEA. Full variable domain (remainder filled in from reference TRBV29-1 and TRBJ2-5): SAVISQKPSRDICQRGTSLTIQCQVDSQVTMMFWYRQQPGQSLTLIATANQGSEATYESGFVIDKFPISRPNLTFSTLTVSNMSPEDSSIYLCSVLAGGQETQYFGPGTRLLVL.

This clonotype was counted only a few times. This chain links TRBV24-1 with TRBJ2-1, with 9 bases identical to TRBD1. The DNA end is more similar to TRBJ2-5, so the J call may be wrong. CDR1 KGHDR and CDR2 SFDVKD come from the germline V gene. The CDR3 sequence is 19 residues long. The CDR3 is CATSDLPGQGLVKQETQYF. CDR3 coding DNA: TGTGCCACCAGTGATTTGCCGGGACAGGGCCTGGTTAAACAAGAGACCCAGTACTTC.

The chain carries TRBV5-5 and TRBJ1-1, with 7 bases that match TRBD1. The junction had 7 bases not matched to a gene; V was cut back by 5 bases and J by 6 bases. CDR1 and CDR2 from the germline V gene are SGHKS and YYEKEE (reference sequence). The CDR3 spans 13 residues. CDR3 sequence reads: CASRWTGEAEAFF. As DNA, the CDR3 is TGTGCCAGCAGGTGGACAGGAGAGGCTGAAGCTTTCTTT.

Only one count was recorded for this clonotype. The chain carries TRBV20-1 and TRBJ1-1; D is uncertain. The length of the CDR3 is 12 residues. In germline, CDR1 is DFQATT, CDR2 SNEGSKA (reference sequence). The DNA for the CDR3 is TGCAGCGGGCTTTGGCTGAACACTGAAGCTTTCTTT. Translation: CSGLWLNTEAFF.

This clonotype was counted between two and nine times. The chain is built from TRBV10-3 and TRBJ2-4, with 8 bases identical to TRBD1. The V and J ends lost 10 bases and 7 bases, in that order; junction bases with no gene match: 18. Germline V gives CDR1 ENHRY, CDR2 SYGVKD. The CDR3 covers 16 residues. Written as DNA, the CDR3 is TGTGCCACCACGGCTTCACCGACAGGGGATGAGAACATTCAGTACTTC. Its translation is CATTASPTGDENIQYF.

This clonotype was counted between two and nine times. At one end, the junction sequence differs from germline, possibly due to a read error. Here the CDR3 reads CASSVSGTAYNEPFF. The DNA of the CDR3 is TGTGCCAGCAGCGTTAGCGGGACCGCATACAATGAGCCGTTCTTC. This chain joins TRBV7-2 and TRBJ2-1; TRBD2 aligns across 8 bases. The CDR3 is 15 amino acids. Germline V gene sequence: CDR1 SGHTA, CDR2 FQGNSA.

The rearrangement joins TRBV27 to TRBJ1-5; D is unclear. Germline CDR1 is MNHEY and CDR2 is SMNVEV (reference sequence). Trimming left V 3 bases short and J 10 bases short, with 10 bases between. The CDR3 runs 12 residues. The CDR3 DNA follows: TGTGCCAGCAGTTTCTACCCCGGACCCCAGCATTTT. Protein: CASSFYPGPQHF.

The rearrangement joins TRBV7-2 to TRBJ1-4; D not certain. V was cut by 8 bases and J by 7 bases, with 14 bases left in between. Germline V gene lookup returns CDR1 SGHTA and CDR2 FQGNSA. The CDR3 spans 13 residues. The CDR3 DNA is TGTGCCAGCGCCGTTGGAGTTTCTGAAAAACTGTTTTTT. Its protein is CASAVGVSEKLFF.

The genes are TRBV20-1 and TRBJ1-1; D gene ambiguous. V was shortened by 3 bases and J by 2 bases, with 19 bases between the two germline ends. Germline V gene lookup returns CDR1 DFQATT and CDR2 SNEGSKA (reference sequence). This CDR3 is 16 amino acids long. CDR3 in DNA: TGCAGTGCTAGCGGAGTCCTGTTTCTGGGCAACACTGAAGCTTTCTTT. The encoded protein is CSASGVLFLGNTEAFF.

The rearrangement uses TRBV27 and TRBJ1-1; 7 bases map to TRBD1. Per germline, CDR1 MNHEY and CDR2 SMNVEV (reference sequence). There are 16 residues in the CDR3. Germline trimming cut 5 bases from V and 4 bases from J; bases unmatched to any gene: 13. In DNA form, the CDR3 reads TGTGCCAGCAGTGCCCCAGGGGGGGTCGGTAGCACTGAAGCTTTCTTT. As protein: CASSAPGGVGSTEAFF.

This clonotype was found many times. The rearrangement uses TRBV21-1 and TRBJ2-7; the tabulated D call, TRBD2, remains unverified against the DNA. TRBV21-1 is designated a pseudogene. The CDR3 sequence is 19 residues long. The CDR3 DNA is TGTGCCAGCAGCAAAAATGGTTGGCGACTAGCGGGAAACTCCTACGAGCAGTACGTC. Encoded protein: CASSKNGWRLAGNSYEQYV.

The V gene is TRBV18, the J gene TRBJ2-1; 7 bases map to TRBD1. This CDR3 region has 14 residues. Germline V gives CDR1 KGHSH, CDR2 LQKENI. V shed 8 bases and J 4 bases; nucleotides not matched to a gene: 8. CDR3 DNA sequence: TGTGCCAGCCTACCAGGGACAGCTTACAATGAGCAGTTCTTC. Translated, it gives CASLPGTAYNEQFF. Combining the CDR3 with reference TRBV18 and TRBJ2-1 gives the whole variable domain NAGVMQNPRHLVRRRGQEARLRCSPMKGHSHVYWYRQLPEEGLKFMVYLQKENIIDESGMPKERFSAEFPKEGPSILRIQQVVRGDSAAYFCASLPGTAYNEQFFGPGTRLTVL.

The chain couples TRBV28 to TRBJ2-6; weak D call: TRBD1 (6 bases). CDR1 is MDHEN, CDR2 SYDVKM, per germline. Trimming took 5 bases from V and 0 from J, leaving 29 bases between them. The CDR3 covers 22 residues. For the CDR3, the DNA is TGTGCCAGCAGTACCCCGACAGGATTCCCAGTTAAAACAGCCTCTGGGGCCAACGTCCTGACTTTC. This sequence encodes CASSTPTGFPVKTASGANVLTF.

This clonotype was seen a handful of times. The chain uses TRBV27 and TRBJ1-3; D uncertain. Trimming left V 5 bases short and J 8 bases short, with 10 bases between. This CDR3 spans 12 amino acids. In germline, CDR1 is MNHEY, CDR2 SMNVEV (reference sequence). The CDR3 spells CASSVPFDTIYF. CDR3 bases: TGTGCCAGCAGTGTTCCCTTCGACACCATATATTTT.

J is TRBJ2-3 and V is TRBV5-1; a weak D match, TRBD1 (6 bases). Germline CDR1 and CDR2: SGHRS and YFSETQ. Trimming removed 0 bases from V and 5 bases from J, with 13 bases in between. The CDR3 length is 15 residues. The CDR3 sequence: CASSLAEWGRDTQYF. The DNA for the CDR3 is TGCGCCAGCAGCTTGGCCGAGTGGGGGCGAGATACGCAGTATTTT.

The gene calls are TRBV24-1 and TRBJ1-1, with TRBD1 matching over 8 bases. V trimming: 10 bases; J trimming: 3 bases; junction bases outside the gene matches: 9. The CDR3 has 14 residues. Germline V lookup: CDR1 KGHDR, CDR2 SFDVKD. The CDR3 here is CATAQQGVDTEAFF. The CDR3 DNA sequence: TGTGCCACTGCACAACAGGGGGTGGACACTGAAGCTTTCTTT.

The V call is TRBV12-3 or TRBV12-4, the J call TRBJ1-2, with D hard to call. This CDR3 region has 13 residues. V was clipped by 7 bases and J by 6 bases, with 15 bases between them. CDR3 bases: TGTGCCAGCACCTTGGGAGTGCGGAATGGCTACACCTTC. Its protein is CASTLGVRNGYTF.

The chain uses TRBV5-5 and TRBJ2-5, with D perhaps matching TRBD1 (6 bases). The V end lost 3 bases, the J end lost 3 bases, and 9 bases lay between the germline ends. Germline V gene lookup returns CDR1 SGHKS and CDR2 YYEKEE (reference sequence). CDR3 length: 13 amino acids. CDR3 coding DNA: TGTGCCAGCAGCTGGGGGCAGAAAGAGACCCAGTACTTC. Its translation is CASSWGQKETQYF.

This chain uses TRBV29-1 with TRBJ2-3; a possible D gene is TRBD1 (6 bases). Germline assignment: CDR1 SQVTM and CDR2 ANQGSEA. V lost 3 bases to trimming and J lost 2 bases, with 15 bases between them. This CDR3 comprises 15 residues. The CDR3 bases are TGCAGCGTTGACAGGGGTTTACGGGACACAGATACGCAGTATTTT. This sequence encodes CSVDRGLRDTDTQYF.

The V call is TRBV5-1, the J call TRBJ1-5, with 7 positions matching TRBD1. The CDR3 contains 13 residues. CDR1 SGHRS and CDR2 YFSETQ come from the germline V gene. The ends lost 3 bases at V and 4 bases at J; junction bases unmatched: 1. Here the CDR3 DNA reads TGCGCCAGCAGCTCGACAGGGAATCAGCCCCAGCATTTT. Amino acids: CASSSTGNQPQHF.

The genes are TRBV18 and TRBJ2-3; maybe TRBD1 (6 bases). The germline gives CDR1 KGHSH, CDR2 LQKENI. Trimming stripped 1 base from V and 13 bases from J, with 15 bases between. CDR3 length equals 13 residues. The CDR3 coding sequence is TGTGCCAGCTCACCACTCGGACAGCTTGAGGAGTATTTT. This translates into CASSPLGQLEEYF.

The genes are TRBV9 and TRBJ1-3; 8 bases map to TRBD1. The germline CDR1 and CDR2 sequences are SGDLS and YYNGEE. The CDR3 covers 15 residues. V was pared by 3 bases and J by 1 base, with 3 bases of the junction left unmatched. The CDR3 region has the DNA TGTGCCAGCAGCGCCGACAGGGGATCTGGAAACACCATATATTTT. Its protein is CASSADRGSGNTIYF.